This is a list of T cell receptor beta chains from one sample in a study of monozygotic twins with inflammatory bowel disease. One entry per CDR3 protein, without DNA, is what TCRdb gives after re-calling the 5' RACE reads. The sample has approximately 150,000 distinct CDR3 sequences. Sequences were obtained from blood. The receptors originated from a human donor with ulcerative colitis or Crohn's disease, or a healthy co-twin of an affected twin (not recorded which). Both conserved end residues are part of each CDR3.

CDR3 protein: CASSRGQTSTDTQYF
J gene: TRBJ2-3
V gene: TRBV4-3

CDR3 protein: CSVGHYSYEQYF
J gene: TRBJ2-7
V gene: TRBV29-1

CDR3 protein: CASSPFVSYEQYF
J gene: TRBJ2-7
V gene: TRBV5-1

CDR3 protein: CSARESSTGIYGYTF
J gene: TRBJ1-2
V gene: TRBV20-1

CDR3 protein: CASSQRMTGRTYEQYF
J gene: TRBJ2-7
V gene: TRBV3-1

CDR3 protein: CASSWEVRLAGATDMQYF
J gene: TRBJ2-3
V gene: TRBV11-2

CDR3 protein: CASKILGRETEAFF
J gene: TRBJ1-1
V gene: TRBV19

CDR3 protein: CASSLQSGQGVNQPQHF
J gene: TRBJ1-5
V gene: TRBV7-6

CDR3 protein: CSPQSSSNTGELFF
J gene: TRBJ2-2
V gene: TRBV20-1

CDR3 protein: CASSRLNNEQFF
J gene: TRBJ2-1
V gene: TRBV4-2

CDR3 protein: CASRTRHITDTQYF
J gene: TRBJ2-3
V gene: TRBV6-6

CDR3 protein: CASSDLAGASYNEQFF
J gene: TRBJ2-1
V gene: TRBV6-1

CDR3 protein: CSASPGDRGGNIQYF
J gene: TRBJ2-4
V gene: TRBV29-1

CDR3 protein: CASYSSATYGYTF
J gene: TRBJ1-2
V gene: TRBV28

CDR3 protein: CASSQGGLRDEKLFF
J gene: TRBJ1-4
V gene: TRBV12-3/TRBV12-4

CDR3 protein: CAWSFRNTGELFF
J gene: TRBJ2-2
V gene: TRBV30

CDR3 protein: CASRNRQGSYNSPLHF
J gene: TRBJ1-6
V gene: TRBV3-1

CDR3 protein: CASSQVPGGPRNEQFF
J gene: TRBJ2-1
V gene: TRBV4-1

CDR3 protein: CAISAGTAETQYF
J gene: TRBJ2-5
V gene: TRBV10-3

CDR3 protein: CASSQDLSGHGYTF
J gene: TRBJ1-2
V gene: TRBV14

CDR3 protein: CASSSGADTQYF
J gene: TRBJ2-3
V gene: TRBV19

CDR3 protein: CAGVRGIQETQYF
J gene: TRBJ2-5
V gene: TRBV7-2

CDR3 protein: CASSLIQGIADGYTF
J gene: TRBJ1-2
V gene: TRBV13

CDR3 protein: CASSQEVRVNTEAFF
J gene: TRBJ1-1
V gene: TRBV4-3